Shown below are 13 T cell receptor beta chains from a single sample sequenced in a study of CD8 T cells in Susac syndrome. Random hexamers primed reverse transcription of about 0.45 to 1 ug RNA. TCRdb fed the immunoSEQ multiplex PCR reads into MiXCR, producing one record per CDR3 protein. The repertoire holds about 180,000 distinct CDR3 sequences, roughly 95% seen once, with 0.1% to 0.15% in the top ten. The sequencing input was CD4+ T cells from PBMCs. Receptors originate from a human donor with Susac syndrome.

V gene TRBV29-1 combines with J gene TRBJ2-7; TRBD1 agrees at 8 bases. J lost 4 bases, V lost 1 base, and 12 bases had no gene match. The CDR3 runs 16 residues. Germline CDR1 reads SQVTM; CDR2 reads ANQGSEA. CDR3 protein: CSVEVPWTGKSYEQYF. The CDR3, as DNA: TGCAGCGTTGAAGTTCCCTGGACAGGGAAATCTTACGAGCAGTACTTC.

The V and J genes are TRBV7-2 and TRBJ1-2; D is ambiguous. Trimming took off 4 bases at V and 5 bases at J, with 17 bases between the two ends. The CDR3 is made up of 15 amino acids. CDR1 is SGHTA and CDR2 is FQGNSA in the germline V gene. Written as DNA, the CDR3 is TGTGCCAGCAGCTCCTACAGCGGACGGCAGTATGGCTACACCTTC. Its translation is CASSSYSGRQYGYTF.

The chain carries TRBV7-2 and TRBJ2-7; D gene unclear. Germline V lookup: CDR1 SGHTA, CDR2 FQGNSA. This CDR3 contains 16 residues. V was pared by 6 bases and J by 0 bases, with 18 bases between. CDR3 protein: CASSRGPVAVSYEQYF. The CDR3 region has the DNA TGTGCCAGCAGTCGCGGACCGGTGGCAGTCTCCTACGAGCAGTACTTC.

Here the CDR3 DNA reads TGTGCCAGCAGCGCTTACATAAGAGCTTTCTTT. Translating it yields CASSAYIRAFF. The chain is built from TRBV9 and TRBJ1-1; no reliable D call. CDR1 and CDR2 (germline): SGDLS, YYNGEE. The CDR3 runs 11 residues. Trimming shortened V by 3 bases and J by 10 bases, and 10 bases separated the two germline ends.

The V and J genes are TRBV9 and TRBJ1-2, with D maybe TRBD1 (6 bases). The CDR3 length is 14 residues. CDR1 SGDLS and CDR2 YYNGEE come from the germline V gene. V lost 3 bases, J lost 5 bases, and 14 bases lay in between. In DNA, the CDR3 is TGTGCCAGCAGCGACATACAGGGCCGGTATGGCTACACCTTC. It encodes CASSDIQGRYGYTF.

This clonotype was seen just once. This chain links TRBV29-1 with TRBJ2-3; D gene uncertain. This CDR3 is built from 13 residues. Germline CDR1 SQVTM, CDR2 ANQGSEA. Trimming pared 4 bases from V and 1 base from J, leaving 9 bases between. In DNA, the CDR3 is TGCAGCGTTGGGTCGACCCGCACAGATACGCAGTATTTT. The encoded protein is CSVGSTRTDTQYF.

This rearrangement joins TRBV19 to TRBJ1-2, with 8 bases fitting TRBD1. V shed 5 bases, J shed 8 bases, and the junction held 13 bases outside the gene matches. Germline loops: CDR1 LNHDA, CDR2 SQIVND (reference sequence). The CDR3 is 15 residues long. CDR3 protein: CASSAPDREIGGYTF. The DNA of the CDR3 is TGTGCCAGTAGTGCCCCGGACAGGGAGATTGGAGGCTACACCTTC.

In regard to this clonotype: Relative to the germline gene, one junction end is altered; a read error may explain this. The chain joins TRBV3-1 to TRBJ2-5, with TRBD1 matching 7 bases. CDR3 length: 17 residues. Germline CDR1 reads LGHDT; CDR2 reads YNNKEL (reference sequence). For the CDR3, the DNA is TGTGCCAGCAGCCAAGGGGTCTTCGGACAGGACCAGGAGACCCAGTACTTC. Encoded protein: CASSQGVFGQDQETQYF.

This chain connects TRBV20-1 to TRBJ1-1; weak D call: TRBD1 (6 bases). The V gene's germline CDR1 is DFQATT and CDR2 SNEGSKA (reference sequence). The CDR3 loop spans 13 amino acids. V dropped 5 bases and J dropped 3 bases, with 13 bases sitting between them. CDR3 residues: CSAGATGYTEAFF. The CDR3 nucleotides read TGCAGTGCTGGGGCTACAGGGTACACTGAAGCTTTCTTT.

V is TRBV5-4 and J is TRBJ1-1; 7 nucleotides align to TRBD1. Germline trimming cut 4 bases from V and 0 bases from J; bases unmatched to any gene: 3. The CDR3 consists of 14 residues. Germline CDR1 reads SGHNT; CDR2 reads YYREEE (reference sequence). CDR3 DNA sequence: TGTGCCAGCAGCCCACAGGGGATGAACACTGAAGCTTTCTTT. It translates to CASSPQGMNTEAFF.

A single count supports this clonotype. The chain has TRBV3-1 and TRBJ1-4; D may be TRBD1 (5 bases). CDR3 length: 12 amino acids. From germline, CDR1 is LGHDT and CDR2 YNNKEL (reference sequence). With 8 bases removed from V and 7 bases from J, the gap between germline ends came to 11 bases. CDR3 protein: CASGTFGEKLFF. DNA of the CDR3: TGTGCCAGCGGGACTTTCGGTGAAAAACTGTTTTTT.

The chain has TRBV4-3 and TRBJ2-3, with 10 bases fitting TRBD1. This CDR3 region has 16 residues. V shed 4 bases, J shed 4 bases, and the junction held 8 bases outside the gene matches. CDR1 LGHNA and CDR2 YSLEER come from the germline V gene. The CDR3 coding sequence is TGCGCCAGCAGCCCTTCGGGACAGGGGATCGCAGATACGCAGTATTTT. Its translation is CASSPSGQGIADTQYF.

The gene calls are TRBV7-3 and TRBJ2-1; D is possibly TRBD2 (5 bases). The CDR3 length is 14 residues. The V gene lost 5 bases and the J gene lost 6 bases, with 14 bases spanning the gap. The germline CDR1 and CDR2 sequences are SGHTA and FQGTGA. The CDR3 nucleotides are TGTGCCAGCAGCCCCGACTATCGAGGCAATGAGCAGTTCTTC. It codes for CASSPDYRGNEQFF.